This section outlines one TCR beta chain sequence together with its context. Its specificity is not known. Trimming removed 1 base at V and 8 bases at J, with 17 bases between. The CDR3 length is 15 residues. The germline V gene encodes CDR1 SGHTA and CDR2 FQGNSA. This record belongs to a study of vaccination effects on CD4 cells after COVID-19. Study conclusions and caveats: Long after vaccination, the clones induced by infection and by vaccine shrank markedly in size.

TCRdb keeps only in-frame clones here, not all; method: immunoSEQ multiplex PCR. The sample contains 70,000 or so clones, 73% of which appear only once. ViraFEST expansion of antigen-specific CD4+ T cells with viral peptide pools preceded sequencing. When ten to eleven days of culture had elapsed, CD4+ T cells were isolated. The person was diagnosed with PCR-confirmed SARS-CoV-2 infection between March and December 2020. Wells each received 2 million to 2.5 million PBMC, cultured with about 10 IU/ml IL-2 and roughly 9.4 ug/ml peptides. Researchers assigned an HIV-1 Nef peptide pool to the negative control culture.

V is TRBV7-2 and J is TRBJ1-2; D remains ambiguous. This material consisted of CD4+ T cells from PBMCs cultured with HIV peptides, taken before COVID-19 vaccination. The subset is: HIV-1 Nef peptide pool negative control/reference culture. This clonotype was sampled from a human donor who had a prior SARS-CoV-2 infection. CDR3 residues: CASSLEYRTSWGYTF. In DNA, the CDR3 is TGTGCCAGCAGCTTAGAGTACCGAACCTCCTGGGGCTACACCTTC.